This T cell receptor beta chain stems from a study of T cell responses to AZD1222 COVID-19 vaccine. Produced via immunoSEQ multiplex PCR; TCRdb's table is partial and in-frame only. The sample records about 110,000 clones, more than 70% being singletons. CDR3 length equals 14 residues. Germline V gene sequence: CDR1 SNHLY, CDR2 FYNNEI. Trimming pared 4 bases from V and 1 base from J, leaving 11 bases between. About this clone: No antigen is known for it.

Overall study findings and caveats: Dominant at 160-218 and 743-854, vaccine-associated CD4 TCRs also spanned spike. Nearly half of the spike-specific TCRs reportedly recognize variant regions that carry no mutations.

This specimen was peripheral blood, taken 28 days after the second AZD1222 dose. The sequence was collected from an adult who received the AZD1222 COVID-19 vaccine. The rearrangement links TRBV2 to TRBJ2-7; no firm D call. The CDR3 loop is CASSGSAPSYEQYF. CDR3 bases: TGTGCCAGCAGTGGCTCGGCGCCTTCCTACGAGCAGTACTTC.